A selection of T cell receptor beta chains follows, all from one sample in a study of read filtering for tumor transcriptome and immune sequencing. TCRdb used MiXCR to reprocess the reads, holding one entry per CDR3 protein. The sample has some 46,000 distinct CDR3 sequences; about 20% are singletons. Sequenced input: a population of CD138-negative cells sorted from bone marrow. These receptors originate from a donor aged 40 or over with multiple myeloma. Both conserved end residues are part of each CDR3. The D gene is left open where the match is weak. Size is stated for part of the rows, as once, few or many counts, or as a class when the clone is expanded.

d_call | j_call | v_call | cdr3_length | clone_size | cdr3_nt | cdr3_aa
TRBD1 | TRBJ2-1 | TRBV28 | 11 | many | TGTGCCTGGGCGGACAGGGGATTTTTGTTCTTC | CAWADRGFLFF
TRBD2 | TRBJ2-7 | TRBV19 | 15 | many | TGTTCCAGTAGTATTGGTAGCGGGCCACTCTACGAGCAGTACTTC | CSSSIGSGPLYEQYF
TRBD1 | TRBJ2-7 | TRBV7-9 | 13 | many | TGTGCCAGCAGCTTGGGACAGAACTACGAGCAGTACTTC | CASSLGQNYEQYF
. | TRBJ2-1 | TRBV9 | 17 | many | TGTGCCAGCAGCGTAGCCGGGCGGTCCGACTCCTACAATGAGCAGTTCTTC | CASSVAGRSDSYNEQFF
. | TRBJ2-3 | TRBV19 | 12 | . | TGTGCCAGTAGCCTAAACGCAGATACGCAGTATTTT | CASSLNADTQYF
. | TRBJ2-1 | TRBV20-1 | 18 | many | TGCAGTGCTAGAGACAGGGGGATGGGGGGAGGGGGTTACAATGAGCAGTTCTTC | CSARDRGMGGGGYNEQFF
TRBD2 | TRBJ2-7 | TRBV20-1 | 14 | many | TGCAGTGCTCCTACTAGCGGAATCTCCTACGAGCAGTACTTC | CSAPTSGISYEQYF
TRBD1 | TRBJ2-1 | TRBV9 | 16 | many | TGTGCCAGCAGCCGTTTAAGGGACAGTATTAACAATGAGCAGTTCTTC | CASSRLRDSINNEQFF
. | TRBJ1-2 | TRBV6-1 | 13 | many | TGTGCCAGCAGAAAGGGGGGCCTCTATGGCTACACCTTC | CASRKGGLYGYTF
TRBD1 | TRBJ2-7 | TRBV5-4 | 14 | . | TGTGCCAGCAGTATCGGGACAGGGGAGGATGAGCAGTACTTC | CASSIGTGEDEQYF
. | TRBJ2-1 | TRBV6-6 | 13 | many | TGTGCCAGCAGTTACTCGGCCTACAATGAGCAGTTCTTC | CASSYSAYNEQFF
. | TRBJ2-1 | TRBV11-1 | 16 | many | TGTGCCAGCAGCTTAGCGGCACTAGCCGTTAACAATGAGCAGTTCTTC | CASSLAALAVNNEQFF
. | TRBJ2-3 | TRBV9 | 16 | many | TGTGCCAGCAGCGCGAGAGGGGGGATTTGGGCAGATACGCAGTATTTT | CASSARGGIWADTQYF
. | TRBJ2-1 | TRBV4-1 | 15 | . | TGCGCCAGCAGCCGCCTTTGGGGGAGTGGCAATGAGCAGTTCTTC | CASSRLWGSGNEQFF
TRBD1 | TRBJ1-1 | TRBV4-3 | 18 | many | TGCGCCAGCAGCCAAGAAGTGGGACAGGGGGCCTGGAACACTGAAGCTTTCTTT | CASSQEVGQGAWNTEAFF
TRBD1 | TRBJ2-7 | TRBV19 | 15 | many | TGTGCCAGTACCGATGGACAGGGGGCCGCCTACGAGCAGTACTTC | CASTDGQGAAYEQYF
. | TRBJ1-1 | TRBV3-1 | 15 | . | TGTGCCAGCGGCCAAGAAACCGATGGGAACACTGAAGCTTTCTTT | CASGQETDGNTEAFF
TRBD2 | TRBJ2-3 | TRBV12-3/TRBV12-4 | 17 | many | TGTGCCAGCAGTTTGAAGCGGGGATCCCTTAGCACAGATACGCAGTATTTT | CASSLKRGSLSTDTQYF
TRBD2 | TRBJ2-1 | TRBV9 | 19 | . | TGTGCCAGCAGCGTGGGAATCACAAGCGGGATCCGCTCCTACAATGAGCAGTTCTTC | CASSVGITSGIRSYNEQFF
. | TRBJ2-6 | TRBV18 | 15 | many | TGTGCCAGCTCACCCCCAGGGTCTGGGGCCAACGTCCTGACTTTC | CASSPPGSGANVLTF
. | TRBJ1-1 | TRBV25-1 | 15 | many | TGTGCCAGCAGTCCAGACGGAGCCAGGAACACTGAAGCTTTCTTT | CASSPDGARNTEAFF
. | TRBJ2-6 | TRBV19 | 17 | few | TGTGCCAGTAGTATTTGGGGCGACTTCTCTGGGGCCAACGTCCTGACTTTC | CASSIWGDFSGANVLTF